These 28 T cell receptor beta chains originate from one sample sequenced in a study of Graves' ophthalmopathy and Graves' hyperthyroidism. For repertoire sequencing, the TCR beta CDR3 regions were amplified from RNA transcripts. RT-PCR with HTBI primers came first, then second-round multiplex PCR. TCRdb reprocessed the multiplex PCR reads with MiXCR, giving one entry per CDR3 protein. The sample lists about 500,000 distinct CDR3 sequences, approximately 15% occurring once. The source material was blood. The source of these receptors is a woman aged 25 to 39 with Graves' ophthalmopathy.

This clonotype was picked up many times. This sequence joins TRBV6-1 and TRBJ1-2; TRBD1 matches at 7 bases. The V gene end was trimmed by 6 bases and the J gene end by 4 bases; junction bases not matched to a gene: 8. The CDR3 consists of 14 residues. From germline, CDR1 is MNHNS and CDR2 SASEGT. The CDR3 DNA sequence: TGTGCCAGCAGCCGGACAGGTGAATTCTATGGCTACACCTTC. It codes for CASSRTGEFYGYTF.

This clonotype was picked up many times. The genes are TRBV5-4 and TRBJ2-7; no clear D gene. V lost 0 bases to trimming and J lost 4 bases, with 8 bases between them. The V gene's germline CDR1 is SGHNT and CDR2 YYREEE (reference sequence). The CDR3 loop spans 13 amino acids. The CDR3 sequence is CASSLDQTYEQYF. The CDR3 DNA reads as TGTGCCAGCAGCTTGGACCAAACATACGAGCAGTACTTC.

This clonotype was seen ten or more times. This chain connects TRBV25-1 to TRBJ1-2, with a possible D match to TRBD1 (6 bases). Germline CDR1 reads MGHDK; CDR2 reads SYGVNS. V lost 8 bases to trimming and J lost 8 bases, with 15 bases between them. The CDR3 is made up of 12 amino acids. The DNA of the CDR3 is TGTGCCAGCCTGAAACAGGGAGGCGGCTACACCTTC. Protein: CASLKQGGGYTF.

The chain links TRBV6-5 to TRBJ2-5, with TRBD1 matching over 7 bases. Per the germline V gene, CDR1 is MNHEY and CDR2 is SVGAGI. The trim removed 2 bases at V and 2 bases at J, leaving 2 bases unmatched. There are 14 residues in the CDR3. CDR3 sequence (DNA): TGTGCCAGCAGTTACACGGACAGGCAAGAGACCCAGTACTTC. The encoded protein is CASSYTDRQETQYF.

The V and J genes are TRBV3-1 and TRBJ2-5, with TRBD2 identical over 7 bases. V was clipped by 3 bases and J by 5 bases; unmatched bases: 6. The germline CDR1 and CDR2 sequences are LGHDT and YNNKEL (reference sequence). The CDR3 runs 14 residues. In DNA form, the CDR3 reads TGTGCCAGCAGCCAGGGGAGGGCCTCGGAGACCCAGTACTTC. It encodes CASSQGRASETQYF.

This clonotype was seen repeatedly, ten times or more. The chain recombines TRBV2 with TRBJ2-7; D may be TRBD1 (6 bases). Germline CDR1 is SNHLY and CDR2 is FYNNEI. Deletions cut 7 bases from V and 4 bases from J, with 17 bases between. This CDR3 region has 14 residues. CDR3 sequence reads: CASKSSVDSYEQYF. As DNA, the CDR3 is TGTGCCAGCAAGTCCTCCGTGGACAGTTACGAGCAGTACTTC.

This clonotype was observed many times. The chain carries TRBV5-1 and TRBJ2-2; D may be TRBD1 (6 bases). Per germline, CDR1 SGHRS and CDR2 YFSETQ. The CDR3 runs to 13 residues. Trimming took 6 bases from V and 5 from J, leaving 11 bases between them. This CDR3 is CASTEQGTGELFF. CDR3 nucleotide sequence: TGCGCCAGCACCGAACAGGGAACCGGGGAGCTGTTTTTT.

This clonotype was picked up many times. The chain has TRBV7-8 and TRBJ1-3; a weak D match, TRBD1 (6 bases). The CDR3 runs to 13 residues. Germline CDR1 reads SGHVS; CDR2 reads FQNEAQ. With 1 base removed from V and 9 bases from J, the gap between germline ends came to 10 bases. The CDR3 sequence: CASSLDRAGTIYF. In DNA form, the CDR3 reads TGTGCCAGCAGCTTAGACAGGGCGGGCACCATATATTTT.

CDR3 loop: CASSSPGSAYSGNTIYF. For the CDR3, the DNA is TGTGCCAGCAGCTCCCCAGGTAGTGCTTACTCTGGAAACACCATATATTTT. The chain carries TRBV7-3 and TRBJ1-3; D ambiguous. Germline V gives CDR1 SGHTA, CDR2 FQGTGA. The CDR3 has 17 residues. The germline V and J ends were trimmed by 4 bases and 0 bases, with 16 bases remaining between them. The full variable domain, its missing parts supplied by reference TRBV7-3 and TRBJ1-3, is GAGVSQTPSNKVTEKGKYVELRCDPISGHTALYWYRQSLGQGPEFLIYFQGTGAADDSGLPNDRFFAVRPEGSVSTLKIQRTERGDSAVYLCASSSPGSAYSGNTIYFGEGSWLTVV.

CDR3 in DNA: TGTGCCAGCAGCCCCTCTAGGAAGGGGGAAGGCTACACCTTC. Translated: CASSPSRKGEGYTF. J is TRBJ1-2 and V is TRBV7-8; maybe TRBD1 (6 bases). The CDR3 is 14 residues long. Germline CDR1 SGHVS, CDR2 FQNEAQ. V lost 5 bases, J lost 8 bases, and 18 bases lay in between.

With respect to this clonotype: One end of the junction fails to match germline, which may point to a read error. The V and J genes are TRBV6-1 and TRBJ2-5; D is unresolved. The CDR3 is made up of 14 amino acids. CDR1 and CDR2 (germline): MNHNS, SASEGT. The CDR3 sequence is CAISESKAQETQYF. CDR3 bases: TGTGCCATCAGTGAGTCGAAGGCGCAAGAGACCCAGTACTTC.

This clonotype appeared many times. This chain connects TRBV12-5 to TRBJ2-5; unclear D gene. The germline V gene has CDR1 LGHNT and CDR2 FRNRAP. Trimming shortened V by 6 bases and J by 2 bases, and 4 bases separated the two germline ends. The CDR3 is 11 residues long. CDR3 sequence reads: CASGLQETQYF. The CDR3 nucleotides are TGTGCTAGTGGCCTACAAGAGACCCAGTACTTC.

This clonotype was seen many times. The chain couples TRBV12-3 or TRBV12-4 to TRBJ2-5, with TRBD1 as a possible D gene (6 bases). This CDR3 has 15 residues. V lost 5 bases, J lost 5 bases, and 18 bases lay in between. CDR3 region: CASSPELQGRETQYF. The CDR3 DNA sequence: TGTGCCAGCAGTCCCGAACTACAGGGACGGGAGACCCAGTACTTC.

Ten or more counts support this clonotype. CDR3 sequence reads: CSAPGQSLVYGYTF. The CDR3 nucleotides are TGCAGTGCTCCGGGACAATCCCTGGTCTATGGCTACACCTTC. V and J are TRBV20-1 and TRBJ1-2; D perhaps matches TRBD1 (6 bases). The CDR3 has 14 amino acids. The V gene lost 5 bases and the J gene lost 4 bases, with 17 bases spanning the gap. Germline V gene sequence: CDR1 DFQATT, CDR2 SNEGSKA (reference sequence).

This clonotype has a count of ten or more. The CDR3 sequence is CASSPSNRGAETQYF. The CDR3 nucleotides read TGTGCCAGTAGTCCATCGAACAGGGGAGCGGAGACCCAGTACTTC. The rearrangement links TRBV19 to TRBJ2-5, with TRBD1 identical over 7 bases. Germline V gives CDR1 LNHDA, CDR2 SQIVND (reference sequence). This CDR3 is built from 15 residues. Trimming at V came to 5 bases and at J to 5 bases, leaving 11 bases not matched to a gene. The whole variable domain, filled in from reference TRBV19 and TRBJ2-5, reads DGGITQSPKYLFRKEGQNVTLSCEQNLNHDAMYWYRQDPGQGLRLIYYSQIVNDFQKGDIAEGYSVSREKKESFPLTVTSAQKNPTAFYLCASSPSNRGAETQYFGPGTRLLVL.

With respect to this clonotype: The missing conserved phenylalanine or tryptophan at the end of this CDR3 makes a read error likely. The genes are TRBV30 and TRBJ2-7, with 11 bases matching TRBD1. This CDR3 has 15 amino acids. V was pared by 7 bases and J by 2 bases, with 10 bases of the junction left unmatched. The germline V gene encodes CDR1 GTSNPN and CDR2 SVGIG (reference sequence). The DNA of the CDR3 is TGTGCCTCTCGGACAGGGGGCCGGTCCACCTACGAGCAGTACCTC. The encoded protein is CASRTGGRSTYEQYL.

In this sample, this clonotype turned up many times. The rearrangement joins TRBV12-3 or TRBV12-4 to TRBJ1-6; 7 bases are a match to TRBD1. The CDR3 is 14 residues long. J was trimmed by 9 bases and V by 6 bases; bases with no gene match: 8. CDR3 sequence (DNA): TGTGCCAGCAGCCTGACAGGGACGGGTTCACCCCTCCACTTT. Its protein is CASSLTGTGSPLHF.

This clonotype was seen more than once but under ten times. The chain recombines TRBV5-6 with TRBJ1-1, with 10 bases matching TRBD1. V dropped 6 bases and J dropped 5; count of bases not matched to a gene: 10. This CDR3 contains 15 residues. Germline assignment: CDR1 SGHDT and CDR2 YYEEEE. The CDR3 loop is CASTLLDRGETEAFF. The CDR3 DNA is TGTGCCAGCACCCTATTGGACAGGGGGGAAACTGAAGCTTTCTTT. The full variable domain, rest sourced from reference TRBV5-6 and TRBJ1-1, is DAGVTQSPTHLIKTRGQQVTLRCSPKSGHDTVSWYQQALGQGPQFIFQYYEEEERQRGNFPDRFSGHQFPNYSSELNVNALLLGDSALYLCASTLLDRGETEAFFGQGTRLTVV.

This clonotype was found many times. CDR3 sequence: CASRAGTNNQPQHF. CDR3 nucleotides: TGTGCCAGCAGAGCAGGGACCAACAATCAGCCCCAGCATTTT. The genes are TRBV28 and TRBJ1-5, with D possibly matching TRBD1 (5 bases). Between the trimmed V and J ends, which lost 6 bases and 3 bases, there was a span of 12 bases. This CDR3 is built from 14 residues. Germline V lookup: CDR1 MDHEN, CDR2 SYDVKM.

This clonotype was counted at least ten times. J is TRBJ2-7 and V is TRBV28; TRBD2 is a possible D gene (6 bases). Germline loops: CDR1 MDHEN, CDR2 SYDVKM. The CDR3 covers 11 residues. V was pared by 10 bases and J by 1 base, with 8 bases between. CDR3 sequence: CATRGSYEQYF. In DNA, the CDR3 is TGTGCCACACGGGGGTCCTACGAGCAGTACTTC.

This clonotype showed up many times. The chain links TRBV12-3 or TRBV12-4 to TRBJ2-5; TRBD2 matches 7 bases. V shed 0 bases and J 4 bases; nucleotides not matched to a gene: 14. This CDR3 comprises 18 residues. DNA for the CDR3: TGTGCCAGCAGTTTAGCGACTCGGGAGACTAGCTGGGGAGAGACCCAGTACTTC. It yields the protein CASSLATRETSWGETQYF.

This clonotype has at least ten counts. The rearrangement uses TRBV5-1 and TRBJ1-1; TRBD1 aligns across 11 bases. The CDR3 runs to 16 residues. V lost 3 bases, J lost 4 bases, and 8 bases stayed unmatched. Germline CDR1 SGHRS, CDR2 YFSETQ. The CDR3 DNA reads as TGCGCCAGCAGCTACGGGACAGGGGGAGAGGGCACTGAAGCTTTCTTT. Amino acids: CASSYGTGGEGTEAFF.

In this sample, this clonotype turned up many times. The gene calls are TRBV29-1 and TRBJ1-2; 7 bases agree with TRBD1. CDR1 and CDR2 from the germline V gene are SQVTM and ANQGSEA. V was clipped by 0 bases and J by 8 bases; unmatched bases: 6. CDR3 length: 13 amino acids. CDR3 DNA sequence: TGCAGCGTTGAAGATAGACAGGGTTTGGGCTACACCTTC. Translation gives CSVEDRQGLGYTF.

The chain recombines TRBV3-1 with TRBJ2-5; D assignment may be TRBD1 or TRBD2 (5 bases each). CDR1 and CDR2 from the germline V gene are LGHDT and YNNKEL (reference sequence). The CDR3 loop spans 13 amino acids. Deletions cut 4 bases from V and 5 bases from J, with 11 bases between. CDR3 nucleotides: TGTGCCAGCAGCCCGGGACCGTGGGAGACCCAGTACTTC. Protein product: CASSPGPWETQYF.

This clonotype came up many times. The chain joins TRBV24-1 to TRBJ2-2; the D gene is possibly TRBD1 (5 bases). CDR3 length: 13 residues. In germline, CDR1 is KGHDR, CDR2 SFDVKD. V was cut by 5 bases and J by 8 bases, with 11 bases left in between. The chain's CDR3 is CATSGRASGELFF. In DNA, the CDR3 is TGTGCCACCAGTGGCAGGGCCTCAGGGGAGCTGTTTTTT.

This clonotype was observed many times. This sequence joins TRBV11-2 and TRBJ2-2; D remains ambiguous. The germline V and J ends were trimmed by 8 bases and 6 bases, with 16 bases remaining between them. Germline loops: CDR1 SGHAT, CDR2 FQNNGV. CDR3 size: 14 residues. For the CDR3, the DNA is TGTGCCAGCCCTGACTCCTTATACGCCGGGGAGCTGTTTTTT. Amino acids: CASPDSLYAGELFF. The complete variable domain, with remaining parts taken from reference TRBV11-2 and TRBJ2-2, reads EAGVAQSPRYKIIEKRQSVAFWCNPISGHATLYWYQQILGQGPKLLIQFQNNGVVDDSQLPKDRFSAERLKGVDSTLKIQPAKLEDSAVYLCASPDSLYAGELFFGEGSRLTVL.

This clonotype was detected many times. This CDR3 is CASSHESSGANVLTF. CDR3 nucleotide sequence: TGTGCCAGCAGCCACGAAAGCTCTGGGGCCAACGTCCTGACTTTC. This rearrangement joins TRBV6-2 or TRBV6-3 to TRBJ2-6; unclear D gene. The length of the CDR3 is 15 residues. The V end lost 6 bases, the J end lost 0 bases, and 9 bases lay between the germline ends. Per the germline V gene, CDR1 is MNHEY and CDR2 is SVGEGT.

This clonotype was seen ten or more times. This chain links TRBV7-6 with TRBJ1-2; a possible D gene is TRBD1 (6 bases). Germline CDR1 SGHVS, CDR2 FNYEAQ. Trimming removed 8 bases from V and 0 bases from J, with 13 bases in between. The CDR3 contains 14 residues. CDR3 in amino acids: CASGGGAPNYGYTF. The CDR3 DNA reads as TGTGCCAGCGGGGGGGGCGCGCCTAACTATGGCTACACCTTC.